These 27 T cell receptor beta chains were sequenced from one sample in a study of blood T cells in healthy people across ages. Through a sample-barcoded 5' primer and a J-beta primer mix, a second PCR was run for about 7 to 12 cycles. TCRdb processed the 5' RACE reads anew with MiXCR; each CDR3 protein has one entry. The sample carries over 1,300,000 distinct CDR3 sequences, approximately 63% recorded once. Sequenced input: blood. The receptors here all came from a man aged 18 to 30 in good health.

V is TRBV4-1 and J is TRBJ1-2, with TRBD1 identical over 8 bases. Germline loops: CDR1 MGHRA, CDR2 YSYEKL. CDR3 size: 16 residues. Trimming cost V 4 bases and J 0 bases; bases outside gene matches: 7. CDR3 DNA sequence: TGCGCCAGCAGCCGTGGAAGGACAGGGACTAACTATGGCTACACCTTC. The encoded protein is CASSRGRTGTNYGYTF.

The V call is TRBV13, the J call TRBJ2-5, with D unresolved. The DNA end is a closer match to TRBJ2-7, so the J assignment may be wrong. CDR1 is PRHDT and CDR2 is FYEKMQ in the germline V gene (reference sequence). This CDR3 is 14 amino acids long. The CDR3 is CASSLTPKGHEQYF. CDR3 in DNA: TGTGCCAGCAGCTTAACGCCCAAGGGCCACGAGCAGTACTTC.

The CDR3 sequence: CASSTDTVGLLGTDTQYF. The CDR3 DNA sequence: TGTGCCAGCAGCACGGACACGGTCGGGTTATTGGGCACAGATACGCAGTATTTT. The chain joins TRBV7-9 to TRBJ2-3; D might be TRBD1 (5 bases). Germline lookup yields CDR1 SEHNR and CDR2 FQNEAQ (reference sequence). Trimming removed 5 bases at V and 1 base at J, with 22 bases between. This CDR3 is 18 amino acids long.

The J gene is TRBJ2-7, the V gene TRBV20-1; D is perhaps TRBD1 or TRBD2 (5 bases each). Germline CDR1 reads DFQATT; CDR2 reads SNEGSKA (reference sequence). Trimming removed 3 bases at V and 2 bases at J, with 17 bases between. The CDR3 is 15 residues long. DNA for the CDR3: TGCAGTGCTAGCCTCCGGGACGCCGGACCCTACGAGCAGTACTTC. It yields the protein CSASLRDAGPYEQYF.

This chain links TRBV25-1 with TRBJ2-5; TRBD1 might be the D (6 bases). The CDR3 consists of 16 residues. Per germline, CDR1 MGHDK and CDR2 SYGVNS. V lost 4 bases and J 4 bases, leaving 19 bases between the germline ends. CDR3 sequence (DNA): TGTGCCAGCAGTGGGAAAAAACCGGACAGTTCAGAGACCCAGTACTTC. Its protein product is CASSGKKPDSSETQYF.

A remark on this clonotype: A junction end diverges from the germline sequence, so it may reflect a read error. The chain joins TRBV12-3 or TRBV12-4 to TRBJ1-4; TRBD1 aligns across 10 bases. The CDR3 is 14 amino acids. DNA for the CDR3: TGCGCCAGCAGACCCGGGACAGGGGAGGAAAAACTGTTTTTT. Translated: CASRPGTGEEKLFF.

This clonotype has only a few counts. V usage is TRBV29-1 and J usage is TRBJ2-7; D uncertain. Trimming left V 3 bases short and J 0 bases short, with 12 bases between. CDR1 SQVTM and CDR2 ANQGSEA come from the germline V gene. The CDR3 contains 14 residues. The CDR3 protein is CSVEGDVSSYEQYF. In nucleotides, the CDR3 is TGCAGCGTTGAGGGTGACGTTAGCTCCTACGAGCAGTACTTC.

The chain has TRBV7-2 and TRBJ2-7, with D possibly being TRBD2 (5 bases). The CDR3 consists of 15 residues. Trimming removed 2 bases at V and 3 bases at J, with 14 bases between. Germline-derived CDR1 and CDR2 are SGHTA and FQGNSA. The CDR3 sequence is CASSLTRAASYEQYF. The CDR3 DNA is TGTGCCAGCAGCTTAACTAGAGCGGCCAGCTACGAGCAGTACTTC.

V and J are TRBV10-3 and TRBJ2-7; D remains unclear. The CDR3 has 15 amino acids. The germline CDR1 and CDR2 sequences are ENHRY and SYGVKD. Trimming pared 0 bases from V and 3 bases from J, leaving 12 bases between. The CDR3 coding sequence is TGTGCCATCAGTGAGTCGGGTAATAGGGACTACGAGCAGTACTTC. This gives the protein CAISESGNRDYEQYF.

The J gene is TRBJ1-6, the V gene TRBV6-6, with a weak D call TRBD1 (5 bases). This CDR3 region has 14 residues. From germline, CDR1 is MNHNY and CDR2 SVGAGI (reference sequence). Between the trimmed V and J ends, which lost 2 bases and 6 bases, there was a span of 8 bases. The CDR3 reads CASSYEGFNSPLHF. The CDR3 DNA follows: TGTGCCAGCAGTTACGAGGGGTTTAATTCACCCCTCCACTTT.

The gene calls are TRBV4-1 and TRBJ2-7; the D is unclear. The germline CDR1 and CDR2 sequences are MGHRA and YSYEKL. The CDR3 sequence is 14 residues long. Trimming removed 4 bases from V and 4 bases from J, with 14 bases in between. The CDR3: CASSPEPSEYEQYF. The CDR3 DNA follows: TGCGCCAGCAGCCCGGAGCCCAGTGAGTACGAGCAGTACTTC.

The DNA for the CDR3 is TGCGCCAGCAGACCCGGCACAGGGGTTAGCACTGAAGCTTTCTTT. This sequence encodes CASRPGTGVSTEAFF. J is TRBJ1-1 and V is TRBV5-1, with 7 bases aligning to TRBD1. Trimming at V came to 5 bases and at J to 4 bases, leaving 11 bases not matched to a gene. The CDR3 length is 15 residues. Germline V CDR1 and CDR2: SGHRS, YFSETQ.

The chain uses TRBV6-5 and TRBJ1-4, with D perhaps matching TRBD1 (6 bases). The CDR3 totals 13 residues. In germline, CDR1 is MNHEY, CDR2 SVGAGI. Trimming removed 9 bases at V and 6 bases at J, with 14 bases between. The CDR3: CASNRGGDEKLFF. The CDR3 region has the DNA TGTGCCAGTAATAGAGGGGGAGATGAAAAACTGTTTTTT.

This clonotype was picked up a small number of times. V usage is TRBV29-1 and J usage is TRBJ1-2, with D perhaps matching TRBD1 (5 bases). Germline assignment: CDR1 SQVTM and CDR2 ANQGSEA. This CDR3 is built from 12 residues. V was cut by 6 bases and J by 6 bases, with 14 bases left in between. CDR3 region: CSVTGGDDGYTF. The DNA of the CDR3 is TGCAGCGTCACTGGGGGGGACGATGGCTACACCTTC. Drawing the rest from reference TRBV29-1 and TRBJ1-2, the complete variable domain is SAVISQKPSRDICQRGTSLTIQCQVDSQVTMMFWYRQQPGQSLTLIATANQGSEATYESGFVIDKFPISRPNLTFSTLTVSNMSPEDSSIYLCSVTGGDDGYTFGSGTRLTVV.

The V call is TRBV20-1, the J call TRBJ2-6; possibly TRBD2 for D (5 bases). V lost 1 base and J 3 bases, leaving 19 bases between the germline ends. The CDR3 loop spans 18 amino acids. Germline values: CDR1 DFQATT, CDR2 SNEGSKA (reference sequence). The CDR3 loop is CSARGRLVGVDGANVLTF. CDR3 in DNA: TGCAGTGCTAGAGGAAGGCTAGTGGGAGTTGATGGGGCCAACGTCCTGACTTTC.

The genes are TRBV9 and TRBJ2-2; D possibly uses TRBD1 or TRBD2 (7 bases each). CDR3 length: 16 amino acids. V dropped 4 bases and J dropped 1 base, with 14 bases sitting between them. CDR1 SGDLS and CDR2 YYNGEE come from the germline V gene. The CDR3 here is CASSTQGGENTGELFF. The CDR3 coding sequence is TGTGCCAGCAGCACCCAGGGGGGGGAGAACACCGGGGAGCTGTTTTTT.

V usage is TRBV7-2 and J usage is TRBJ2-1; 9 nucleotides agree with TRBD2. Looked up from germline, CDR1 is SGHTA and CDR2 is FQGNSA. The CDR3 contains 15 residues. Losses at the gene ends were 1 base for V and 6 bases for J; bases not matched to a gene: 4. The CDR3 sequence is CASSLDSGSFNEQFF. CDR3 sequence (DNA): TGTGCCAGCAGCTTAGATAGCGGGAGTTTCAATGAGCAGTTCTTC.

The V and J genes are TRBV4-1 and TRBJ1-4, with 8 positions matching TRBD1. CDR3 size: 15 residues. J was trimmed by 6 bases and V by 2 bases; bases with no gene match: 5. Germline CDR1 reads MGHRA; CDR2 reads YSYEKL. This CDR3 reads CASSQTTGGDEKLFF. The CDR3 DNA follows: TGCGCCAGCAGCCAAACCACAGGGGGTGATGAAAAACTGTTTTTT.

About this clonotype: One junction end does not reproduce the germline sequence, and a read error may be involved. V usage is TRBV7-9 and J usage is TRBJ2-1; D not certain. The CDR3 totals 12 residues. The germline gives CDR1 SEHNR, CDR2 FQNEAQ (reference sequence). CDR3 in amino acids: CASSSGVGEQCF. The CDR3 nucleotides read TGTGCCAGCAGCAGTGGGGTTGGTGAGCAGTGCTTC.

V is TRBV29-1 and J is TRBJ2-1, with 8 bases lining up with TRBD2. The DNA end lines up better with TRBJ2-7; the J call may be wrong. The V gene's germline CDR1 is SQVTM and CDR2 ANQGSEA. The length of the CDR3 is 14 residues. The CDR3 loop reads CSVGLAGSYNEQYF. The CDR3 region has the DNA TGCAGCGTTGGGCTAGCGGGCTCCTACAATGAGCAGTACTTC.

V gene TRBV10-3 combines with J gene TRBJ2-1, with a tentative D call TRBD1 (5 bases). The CDR3 totals 13 residues. The V gene lost 10 bases and the J gene lost 8 bases, with 18 bases spanning the gap. Germline V gives CDR1 ENHRY, CDR2 SYGVKD. The CDR3 region has the DNA TGTGCCACCAGAAAGGGGCTAACTGATGAGCAGTTCTTC. Residues: CATRKGLTDEQFF.

The V call is TRBV6-5, the J call TRBJ2-7; D not certain. The DNA end is a closer match to TRBJ2-5, so the J assignment may be wrong. CDR3 length: 14 amino acids. Germline values: CDR1 MNHEY, CDR2 SVGAGI. In DNA form, the CDR3 reads TGTGCCACCGGACCGGGTAACGTTGTGAAGACCCAGTACTTC. Its translation: CATGPGNVVKTQYF.

The chain carries TRBV27 and TRBJ2-1; TRBD2 matches 11 bases. V dropped 0 bases and J dropped 2; count of bases not matched to a gene: 0. The CDR3 contains 16 residues. The germline V gene encodes CDR1 MNHEY and CDR2 SMNVEV (reference sequence). The CDR3 here is CASSLSSGGAYNEQFF. The CDR3 DNA reads as TGTGCCAGCAGTTTATCTAGCGGGGGGGCCTACAATGAGCAGTTCTTC.

This clonotype was seen more than once but under ten times. This chain joins TRBV25-1 and TRBJ2-7, with no clear D. Trimming took 2 bases from V and 3 from J, leaving 14 bases between them. The CDR3 contains 15 residues. Germline assignment: CDR1 MGHDK and CDR2 SYGVNS. The CDR3 region has the DNA TGTGCCAGCAGTGAAGATCGCCCGCCCCACTACGAGCAGTACTTC. This sequence encodes CASSEDRPPHYEQYF.

The chain couples TRBV4-1 to TRBJ2-2; 7 bases map to TRBD1. Germline CDR1 reads MGHRA; CDR2 reads YSYEKL. V dropped 5 bases and J dropped 5; count of bases not matched to a gene: 8. The CDR3 sequence is 15 residues long. The CDR3 protein is CASSITNRGTGELFF. The CDR3 DNA follows: TGCGCCAGCAGCATAACCAACAGGGGTACCGGGGAGCTGTTTTTT.

This chain joins TRBV12-3 or TRBV12-4 and TRBJ2-7, with D perhaps matching TRBD2 (6 bases). Deletions cut 1 base from V and 2 bases from J, with 9 bases between. The CDR3 length is 14 residues. The chain's CDR3 is CASSLGRETYEQYF. The CDR3, as DNA: TGTGCCAGCAGTTTAGGGAGGGAGACCTACGAGCAGTACTTC.

This chain connects TRBV20-1 to TRBJ1-1; D gene uncertain. Deletions cut 0 bases from V and 11 bases from J, with 13 bases between. This CDR3 region has 12 residues. Germline CDR1 reads DFQATT; CDR2 reads SNEGSKA (reference sequence). CDR3 sequence reads: CSARDRRVAAFF. In DNA form, the CDR3 reads TGCAGTGCTAGAGATCGTCGTGTGGCGGCTTTCTTT.